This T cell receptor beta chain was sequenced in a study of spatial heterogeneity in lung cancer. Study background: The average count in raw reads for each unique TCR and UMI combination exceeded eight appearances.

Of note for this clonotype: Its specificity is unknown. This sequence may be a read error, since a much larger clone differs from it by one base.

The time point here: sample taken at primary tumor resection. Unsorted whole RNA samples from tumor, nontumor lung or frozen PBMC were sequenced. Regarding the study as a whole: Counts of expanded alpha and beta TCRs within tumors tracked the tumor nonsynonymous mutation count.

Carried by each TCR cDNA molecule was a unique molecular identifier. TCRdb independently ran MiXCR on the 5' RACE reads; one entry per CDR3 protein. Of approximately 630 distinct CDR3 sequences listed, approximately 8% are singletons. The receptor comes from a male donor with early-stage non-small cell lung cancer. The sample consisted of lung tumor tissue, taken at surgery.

CDR3 sequence (DNA): TGTGCCAGCAACCAAGGGACTAGCGAGCAGTTCTTC. Translating it yields CASNQGTSEQFF. The rearrangement uses TRBV5-6 and TRBJ2-1; TRBD2 matches 9 bases. The CDR3 consists of 12 residues. The V and J ends lost 6 bases and 10 bases, in that order; junction bases with no gene match: 5. CDR1 is SGHDT and CDR2 is YYEEEE in the germline V gene.